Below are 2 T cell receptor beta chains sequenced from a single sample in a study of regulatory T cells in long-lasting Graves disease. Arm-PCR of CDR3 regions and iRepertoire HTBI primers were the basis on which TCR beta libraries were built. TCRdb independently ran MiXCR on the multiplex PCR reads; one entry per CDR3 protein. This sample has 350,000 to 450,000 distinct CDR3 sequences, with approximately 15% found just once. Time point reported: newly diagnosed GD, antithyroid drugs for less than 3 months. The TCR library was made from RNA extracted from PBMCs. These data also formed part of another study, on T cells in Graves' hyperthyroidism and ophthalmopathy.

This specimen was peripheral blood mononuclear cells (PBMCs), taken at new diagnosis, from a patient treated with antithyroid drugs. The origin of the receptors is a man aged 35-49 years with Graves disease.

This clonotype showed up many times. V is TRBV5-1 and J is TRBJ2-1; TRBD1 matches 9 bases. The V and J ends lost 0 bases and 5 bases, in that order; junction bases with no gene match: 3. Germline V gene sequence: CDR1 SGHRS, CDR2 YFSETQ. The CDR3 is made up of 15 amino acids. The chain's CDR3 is CASSLVWTGDNEQFF. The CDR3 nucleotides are TGCGCCAGCAGCTTGGTGTGGACAGGGGACAATGAGCAGTTCTTC.

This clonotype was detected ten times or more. The DNA of the CDR3 is TGTGCCAGCAGTTTGGGTATATTGACTAGCGGGGGCCGCACAGATACGCAGTATTTT. Residues: CASSLGILTSGGRTDTQYF. The rearrangement uses TRBV27 and TRBJ2-3, with 12 nucleotides matching TRBD2. The trim removed 3 bases at V and 1 base at J, leaving 11 bases unmatched. The CDR3 totals 19 residues. Germline assignment: CDR1 MNHEY and CDR2 SMNVEV (reference sequence).